The table lists the clone carrying this T cell receptor beta chain with many counts. Its matching antigen is unknown. For TCR beta, libraries came from iRepertoire HTBI primers and Arm-PCR of CDR3 regions. TCRdb fed the multiplex PCR reads into MiXCR, producing one record per CDR3 protein. The sample has over 450,000 distinct CDR3 sequences, about 11% seen once. This specimen belongs to a study of regulatory T cells in long-lasting Graves disease. Time point denoted: newly diagnosed GD, antithyroid drugs for less than 3 months. PBMC-extracted RNA yielded the TCR library. Notes on the study in general: Owing to a sample size that was small, accuracy may have been reduced.

Another study also made use of these data, one on T cells in Graves' hyperthyroidism and ophthalmopathy. That publication notes: Absent ophthalmopathy progression within 18 months defined stable Graves' hyperthyroidism. Researchers found most expanded thyroid clonotypes above 0.001 in blood as well.

This TCR was recovered from a woman in her twenties or thirties with Graves disease. The material sequenced was peripheral blood mononuclear cells (PBMCs), taken at new diagnosis, from a patient treated with antithyroid drugs.

CDR3 coding DNA: TGTGCCAGCAGCTTAATTACTAGCTCGAATGAGCAGTTCTTC. It encodes CASSLITSSNEQFF. The chain combines TRBV7-3 with TRBJ2-1; the D gene is possibly TRBD2 (6 bases). The CDR3 has 14 amino acids. Germline loops: CDR1 SGHTA, CDR2 FQGTGA. The V gene lost 1 base and the J gene lost 7 bases, with 11 bases spanning the gap.